A selection of T cell receptor beta chains follows, all from one sample in a study of blood T cell repertoires in COVID-19. Only in-frame clones appear in the TCRdb table, and some are missing; sequencing was by immunoSEQ multiplex PCR. The table includes approximately 200,000 clones, 70% to 85% detected once. Sequencing used PBMCs or T cells enriched from blood (not recorded which). All receptors come from a man aged 55-75 years who had recovered from COVID-19. Both conserved end residues are part of each CDR3. The D gene is left open where the match is weak. Clone size is stated in some rows and not others, as once, few, many or a class when expanded.

cdr3_aa cdr3_nt clone_size j_call d_call v_call cdr3_length
CASSQGPDQPQHF TGTGCCAGCAGCCAAGGGCCAGATCAGCCCCAGCATTTT - TRBJ1-5 - TRBV3-1/TRBV3-2 13
CASTMTGAGNTIYF TGTGCCAGTACCATGACAGGGGCTGGAAACACCATATATTTT - TRBJ1-3 TRBD1 TRBV19 14
CASSSRTGGFDEQYF TGCGCCAGCAGCTCAAGGACAGGGGGCTTCGACGAGCAGTACTTC - TRBJ2-7 TRBD1 TRBV5-1 15
CASSYRDRGLYEQFF TGTGCCAGCAGTTATCGGGACAGGGGATTATATGAGCAGTTCTTC few TRBJ2-1 TRBD1 TRBV6-5 15
CASSIQGPGNTIYF TGTGCCAGTAGTATACAGGGCCCTGGAAACACCATATATTTT - TRBJ1-3 - TRBV19 14
CATSRGFGGTGNEQFF TGTGCCACCAGCAGAGGGTTTGGGGGCACAGGCAATGAGCAGTTCTTC - TRBJ2-1 - TRBV15 16
CASSQGRGQGQETQYF TGCGCCAGCAGCCAAGGTCGGGGACAGGGCCAAGAGACCCAGTACTTC - TRBJ2-5 TRBD1 TRBV4-3 16
CASSPPTGRTEAFF TGTGCCAGCTCACCTCCAACAGGGAGAACTGAAGCTTTCTTT - TRBJ1-1 - TRBV18 14
CATRTGANEKLFF TGTGCCACCAGGACAGGAGCTAATGAAAAACTGTTTTTT - TRBJ1-4 TRBD1 TRBV6-5 13
CASSYGTGAGNTIYF TGCGCCAGCAGCTACGGGACAGGGGCTGGAAACACCATATATTTT - TRBJ1-3 TRBD1 TRBV4-3 15
CASSARQGTGNTIYF TGTGCCAGCAGCGCCCGACAGGGGACTGGAAACACCATATATTTT - TRBJ1-3 TRBD1 TRBV2 15
CASSHLGQFSTEAFF TGTGCCAGCAGCCACCTCGGACAGTTCTCGACTGAAGCTTTCTTT - TRBJ1-1 - TRBV3-1/TRBV3-2 15
CASSQHVRDRDFFVPASPLHF TGCGCCAGCAGCCAGCATGTCCGGGACAGGGATTTTTTCGTACCAGCTTCACCCCTCCACTTT - TRBJ1-6 TRBD1 TRBV4-1 21
CASSWAGIQNTEAFF TGTGCCAGCAGCTGGGCAGGGATCCAAAACACTGAAGCTTTCTTT - TRBJ1-1 - TRBV11-2 15
CSAAGIEAFF TGCAGTGCAGCAGGGATTGAAGCTTTCTTT once TRBJ1-1 - TRBV20-1 10
CASGGQSYGYTF TGTGCTAGTGGGGGACAGAGCTATGGCTACACCTTC - TRBJ1-2 TRBD1 TRBV12-5 12
CASSPGGDGRAFF TGTGCCAGCAGCCCAGGGGGCGACGGAAGAGCTTTCTTT - TRBJ1-1 TRBD1 TRBV7-2 13
CASSVEGTSGGAHTQYF TGTGCCAGCAGCGTAGAAGGGACTAGCGGGGGGGCACATACGCAGTATTTT - TRBJ2-3 TRBD2 TRBV9 17
CASRQTGLNSPLHF TGTGCCAGCAGGCAAACAGGATTAAATTCACCCCTCCACTTT - TRBJ1-6 - TRBV6-5 14
CASRPGEPVPRQYF TGTGCCAGCAGGCCCGGGGAGCCGGTCCCACGGCAGTATTTT - TRBJ2-3 - TRBV2 14
CASSQDTREGYTF TGCGCCAGCAGCCAAGATACCCGAGAAGGCTACACCTTC - TRBJ1-2 - TRBV4-3 13
CASSPLSNSPLHF TGTGCCAGCTCACCCCTGAGTAATTCACCCCTCCACTTT - TRBJ1-6 - TRBV18 13
CASSFSPLGAREQYF TGCGCCAGCAGCTTTTCCCCCTTGGGGGCTCGGGAGCAGTACTTC - TRBJ2-7 - TRBV5-1 15
CASRIGGGGEKLFF TGTGCCAGCAGGATAGGGGGGGGCGGTGAAAAACTGTTTTTT - TRBJ1-4 - TRBV28 14
CASSEGTSGTGELFF TGCGCCAGCAGCGAGGGGACTAGTGGGACCGGGGAGCTGTTTTTT - TRBJ2-2 TRBD2 TRBV5-1 15
CATSRDRTITEAFF TGTGCCACCAGCAGAGATCGCACAATCACTGAAGCTTTCTTT - TRBJ1-1 - TRBV15 14
CASSEWGDEETQYF TGTGCCAGTAGTGAGTGGGGGGATGAAGAGACCCAGTACTTC - TRBJ2-5 - TRBV19 14
CASSAGTIGNTIYF TGCGCCAGCAGCGCCGGGACAATTGGAAACACCATATATTTT few TRBJ1-3 - TRBV5-1 14
CASRDRGPRISNQPQHF TGTGCCAGCAGGGACAGGGGGCCCAGAATTAGCAATCAGCCCCAGCATTTT - TRBJ1-5 TRBD1 TRBV6-4 17
CASSQGAGGVWQYF TGCGCCAGCAGCCAAGGGGCAGGGGGAGTCTGGCAGTACTTC - TRBJ2-7 TRBD1 TRBV4-3 14
CASSIRGTNEKLFF TGTGCCAGTAGTATCAGGGGAACTAATGAAAAACTGTTTTTT - TRBJ1-4 - TRBV19 14
CASGIHSNQPQHF TGTGCTAGTGGCATCCATAGCAATCAGCCCCAGCATTTT - TRBJ1-5 - TRBV12-5 13
CASGLGPGTGPTEAFF TGTGCTAGTGGTTTGGGACCCGGGACTGGACCAACTGAAGCTTTCTTT - TRBJ1-1 - TRBV12-5 16
CASSTLTGQKGYTF TGTGCCAGCTCAACCTTGACAGGGCAGAAAGGCTACACCTTC - TRBJ1-2 TRBD1 TRBV18 14
CASSVRGIDTGELFF TGTGCCAGCAGCGTGAGAGGGATCGACACCGGGGAGCTGTTTTTT - TRBJ2-2 - TRBV9 15
CASSQDRGTGNTIYF TGTGCCAGCAGCCAAGATAGGGGGACTGGAAACACCATATATTTT - TRBJ1-3 - TRBV14 15
CASSDRIRTGDEKLFF TGTGCCAGCAGTGACCGTATAAGGACAGGAGATGAAAAACTGTTTTTT - TRBJ1-4 TRBD1 TRBV25-1 16
CASSIQGAEDTQYF TGTGCCAGCAGCATACAGGGGGCGGAAGATACGCAGTATTTT - TRBJ2-3 TRBD1 TRBV11-3 14
CASSSDSYEQYF TGCGCCAGCAGCTCGGACAGCTACGAGCAGTACTTC few TRBJ2-7 - TRBV5-1 12
CASSAIAGAKNIQYF TGTGCCAGCAGCGCAATAGCGGGGGCCAAAAACATTCAGTACTTC - TRBJ2-4 TRBD2 TRBV11-3 15
CASSTLGGGGDTQYF TGTGCCAGCAGTACCCTGGGGGGCGGGGGAGATACGCAGTATTTT once TRBJ2-3 - TRBV6-5 15
CASSGLGLAKNIQYF TGTGCCAGTAGTGGCCTGGGCTTAGCCAAAAACATTCAGTACTTC once TRBJ2-4 - TRBV19 15
CASSVAGQGTNTGELFF TGTGCCAGCAGCGTAGCTGGGCAGGGGACCAACACCGGGGAGCTGTTTTTT - TRBJ2-2 - TRBV9 17
CASSEQGALPYGYTF TGTGCCAGCAGTGAACAGGGGGCGCTTCCCTATGGCTACACCTTC - TRBJ1-2 TRBD1 TRBV6-1 15
CASSLVTSGGLETQYF TGCGCCAGCAGCTTGGTGACTAGCGGGGGGTTGGAGACCCAGTACTTC - TRBJ2-5 TRBD2 TRBV5-1 16
CASSLDWSGGNTIYF TGTGCCAGCAGCCTGGACTGGAGCGGGGGAAACACCATATATTTT - TRBJ1-3 - TRBV5-8 15
CASSLRQSSYNSPLHF TGTGCCAGCAGTTTACGACAGAGCTCCTATAATTCACCCCTCCACTTT - TRBJ1-6 - TRBV6-5 16
CASSPESRDSYGYTF TGTGCCAGCAGCCCTGAGAGTAGGGACAGCTATGGCTACACCTTC once TRBJ1-2 TRBD1 TRBV3-1/TRBV3-2 15
CASSEWGDGELFF TGTGCCAGCAGTGAATGGGGAGACGGGGAGCTGTTTTTT - TRBJ2-2 - TRBV25-1 13
CASSDRDRGSYEQYF TGTGCCAGCAGCGACCGGGACAGGGGTTCCTACGAGCAGTACTTC once TRBJ2-7 TRBD1 TRBV11-3 15
CASSMGTGRGNEQFF TGTGCCAGTAGTATGGGGACAGGTAGGGGCAATGAGCAGTTCTTC few TRBJ2-1 TRBD1 TRBV19 15
CASSFGVSPLHF TGTGCCAGCAGTTTCGGGGTATCACCCCTCCACTTT - TRBJ1-6 - TRBV12-3/TRBV12-4 12
CASSNVQGRGHGYTF TGTGCCAGTAGTAACGTTCAGGGTCGAGGCCATGGCTACACCTTC - TRBJ1-2 - TRBV19 15
CASNPLSHGGGEQYF TGTGCCAGCAACCCGCTCTCCCACGGGGGAGGCGAGCAGTACTTC - TRBJ2-7 - TRBV2 15
CASSVAGESYNEQFF TGTGCCAGTAGCGTAGCGGGGGAATCCTACAATGAGCAGTTCTTC few TRBJ2-1 TRBD2 TRBV19 15